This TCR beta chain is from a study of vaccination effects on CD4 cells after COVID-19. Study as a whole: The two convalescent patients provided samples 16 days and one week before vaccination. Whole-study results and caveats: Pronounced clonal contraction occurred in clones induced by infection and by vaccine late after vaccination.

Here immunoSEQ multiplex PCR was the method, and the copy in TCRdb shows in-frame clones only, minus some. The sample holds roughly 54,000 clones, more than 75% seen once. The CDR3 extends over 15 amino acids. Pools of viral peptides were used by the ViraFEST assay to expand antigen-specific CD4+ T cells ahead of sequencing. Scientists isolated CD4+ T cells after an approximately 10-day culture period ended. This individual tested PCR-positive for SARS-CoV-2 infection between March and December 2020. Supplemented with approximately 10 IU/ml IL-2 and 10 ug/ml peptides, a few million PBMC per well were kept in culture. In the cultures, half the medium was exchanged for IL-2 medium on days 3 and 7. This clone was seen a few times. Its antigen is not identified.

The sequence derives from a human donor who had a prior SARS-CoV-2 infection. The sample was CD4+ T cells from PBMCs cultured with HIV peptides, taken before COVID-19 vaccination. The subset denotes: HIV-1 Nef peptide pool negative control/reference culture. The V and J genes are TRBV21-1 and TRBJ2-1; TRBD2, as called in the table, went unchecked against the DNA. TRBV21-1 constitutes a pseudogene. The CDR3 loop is CASTSAGDPYNEQFF. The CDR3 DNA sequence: TGTGCCAGCACCTCAGCGGGAGATCCCTACAATGAGCAGTTCTTC.